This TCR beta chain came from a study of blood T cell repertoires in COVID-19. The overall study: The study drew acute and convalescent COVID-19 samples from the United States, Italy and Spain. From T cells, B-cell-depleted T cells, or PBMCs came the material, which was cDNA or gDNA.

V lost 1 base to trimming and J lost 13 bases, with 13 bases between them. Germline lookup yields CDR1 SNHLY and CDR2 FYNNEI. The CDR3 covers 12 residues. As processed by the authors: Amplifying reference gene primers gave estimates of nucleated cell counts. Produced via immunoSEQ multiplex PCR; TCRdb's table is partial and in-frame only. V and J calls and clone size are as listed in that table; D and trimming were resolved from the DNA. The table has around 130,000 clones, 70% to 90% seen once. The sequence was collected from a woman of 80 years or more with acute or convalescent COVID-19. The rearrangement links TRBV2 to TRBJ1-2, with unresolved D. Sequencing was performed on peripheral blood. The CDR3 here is CASSEERARFTF. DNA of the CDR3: TGTGCCAGCAGTGAAGAGAGAGCGCGTTTCACCTTC.